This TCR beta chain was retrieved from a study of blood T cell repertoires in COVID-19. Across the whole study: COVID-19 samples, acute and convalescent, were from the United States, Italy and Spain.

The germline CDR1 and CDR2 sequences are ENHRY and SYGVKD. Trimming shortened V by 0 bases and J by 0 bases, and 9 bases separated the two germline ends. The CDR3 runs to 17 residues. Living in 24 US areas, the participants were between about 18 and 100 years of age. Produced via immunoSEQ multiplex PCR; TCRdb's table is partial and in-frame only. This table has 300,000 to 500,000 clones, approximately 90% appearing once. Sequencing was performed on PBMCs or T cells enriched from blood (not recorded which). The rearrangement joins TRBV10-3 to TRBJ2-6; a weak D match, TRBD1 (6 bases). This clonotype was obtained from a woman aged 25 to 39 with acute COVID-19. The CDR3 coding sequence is TGTGCCATCAGTGAGTCGAGAGGGGGCTCTGGGGCCAACGTCCTGACTTTC. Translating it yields CAISESRGGSGANVLTF.